This TCR beta chain stems from a study of T-cell reconstitution after alpha-beta-depleted transplantation in children. General study results and limits: Several hundred graft clones that had expanded were reportedly the source of alpha-beta T cells about two months after transplant. Once a year had passed after transplant, T-cell counts and diversity came mostly from newly produced T cells. Some patients' high day-60 TCRbeta diversity was attributed to recipient cells surviving conditioning.

Researchers prepared the TCRbeta library using unique molecular identifiers, the study reports. Each CDR3 protein gets one entry after TCRdb re-called the PCR reads with MiXCR. The table has around 490,000 distinct CDR3 sequences, about an eighth seen once. This clonotype occurred a few times. The antigen is not known. The TCR was taken from a female patient aged 2-9 years who had a stem cell transplant for aplastic anemia, so the T cells may come from the graft donor. The input for sequencing was PBMCs, mostly from graft donor cells, taken 180 days after TCRalphabeta/CD19-depleted stem cell transplant.

In nucleotides, the CDR3 is TGTGCCAGCTCACTGAACCGGGACAGGGTCCCCCGGGGTGCCTACGAGCAGTACTTC. Its protein is CASSLNRDRVPRGAYEQYF. The chain has TRBV18 and TRBJ2-7; 9 bases are shared with TRBD1. Trimming took 4 bases from V and 2 from J; bases not matched to a gene: 18. The CDR3 length is 19 residues. Germline CDR1 is KGHSH and CDR2 is LQKENI.